This T cell receptor (beta chain) was captured by sequencing in a study of blood T cell repertoires in COVID-19. The overall study: From the United States, Italy and Spain came samples of acute and convalescent COVID-19. In each case, the material was cDNA or gDNA derived from T cells, B-cell-depleted T cells, or PBMCs.

The authors' processing: It was from reference gene primer amplification that nucleated cell counts were estimated. Clones were sequenced by immunoSEQ multiplex PCR, and TCRdb holds only the in-frame ones, with some missing. The DNA was the basis for D and trimming; V, J and clone size are from that table. The table lists under 200,000 clones, about 81% of them singletons. This clone has just a few counts. The germline V gene encodes CDR1 SGHRS and CDR2 YFSETQ. The CDR3 extends over 15 amino acids. Trimming at V came to 2 bases and at J to 4 bases, leaving 8 bases not matched to a gene. Followed over time, Seattle patients had been enrolled while infection was active.

The TCR comes from a woman aged 55-70 years with COVID-19, enrolled during active disease. This sequence joins TRBV5-1 and TRBJ2-5, with 7 bases fitting TRBD2. The sequencing sample was made of peripheral blood. Written as DNA, the CDR3 is TGCGCCAGCAGCTTCCGCGGGGCTAGCGGAGAGACCCAGTACTTC. It is translated as CASSFRGASGETQYF.